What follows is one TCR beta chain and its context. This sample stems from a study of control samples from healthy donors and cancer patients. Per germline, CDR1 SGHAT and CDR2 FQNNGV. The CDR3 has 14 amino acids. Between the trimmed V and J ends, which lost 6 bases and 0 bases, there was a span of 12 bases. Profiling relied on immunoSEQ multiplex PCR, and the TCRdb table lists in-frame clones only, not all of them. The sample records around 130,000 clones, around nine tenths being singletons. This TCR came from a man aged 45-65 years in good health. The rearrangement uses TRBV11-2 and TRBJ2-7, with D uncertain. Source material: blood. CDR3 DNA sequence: TGTGCCAGCAGTTCATTACGTTTCTCCTACGAGCAGTACTTC. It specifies CASSSLRFSYEQYF.